The clone carrying this TCR beta chain was detected only a few times. The sample is drawn from a study of OX40 agonist ivuxolimab in advanced cancers. V dropped 2 bases and J dropped 13; count of bases not matched to a gene: 9. CDR3 length: 14 amino acids. Looked up from germline, CDR1 is SGHDT and CDR2 is YYEEEE. Repertoires were generated with immunoSEQ multiplex PCR, while TCRdb's copy carries only in-frame clones and drops some. The repertoire consists of around 90,000 clones, with 87% occurring once and the leading ten covering under 0.35%. The receptor's source is an adult with an advanced solid tumor such as melanoma, head and neck, liver or kidney cancer. The chain uses TRBV5-6 and TRBJ1-6; 7 positions agree with TRBD1. The sample was CD4+ or CD8+ T cells sorted from blood, taken in a trial of the OX40 agonist ivuxolimab. CDR3 sequence: CASSLLKQGSPLHF. CDR3 nucleotides: TGTGCCAGCAGCTTACTCAAACAGGGGTCGCCCCTCCACTTT.